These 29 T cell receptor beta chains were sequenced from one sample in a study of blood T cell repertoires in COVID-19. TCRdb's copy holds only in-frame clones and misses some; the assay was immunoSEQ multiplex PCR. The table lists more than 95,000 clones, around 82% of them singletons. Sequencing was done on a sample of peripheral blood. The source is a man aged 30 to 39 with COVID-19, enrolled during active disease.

CDR3 sequence (DNA): TGTGCCAGCAGCACTAGCGGGGGGGCTCTCCAAGAGACCCAGTACTTC. This codes for CASSTSGGALQETQYF. The V call is TRBV9, the J call TRBJ2-5, with 13 bases matching TRBD2. The CDR3 contains 16 residues. Trimming removed 4 bases from V and 1 base from J; junction bases left unmatched: 4. Germline CDR1 reads SGDLS; CDR2 reads YYNGEE. Using reference TRBV9 and TRBJ2-5 for the parts outside the CDR3, the full variable domain is DSGVTQTPKHLITATGQRVTLRCSPRSGDLSVYWYQQSLDQGLQFLIQYYNGEERAKGNILERFSAQQFPDLHSELNLSSLELGDSALYFCASSTSGGALQETQYFGPGTRLLVL.

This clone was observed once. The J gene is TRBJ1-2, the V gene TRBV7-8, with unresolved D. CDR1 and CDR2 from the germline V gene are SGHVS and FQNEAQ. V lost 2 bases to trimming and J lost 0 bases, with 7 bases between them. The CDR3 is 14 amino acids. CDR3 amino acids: CASSLYGANYGYTF. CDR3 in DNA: TGTGCCAGCAGCTTATACGGGGCTAACTATGGCTACACCTTC. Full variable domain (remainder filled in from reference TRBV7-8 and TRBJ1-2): GAGVSQSPRYKVAKRGQDVALRCDPISGHVSLFWYQQALGQGPEFLTYFQNEAQLDKSGLPSDRFFAERPEGSVSTLKIQRTQQEDSAVYLCASSLYGANYGYTFGSGTRLTVV.

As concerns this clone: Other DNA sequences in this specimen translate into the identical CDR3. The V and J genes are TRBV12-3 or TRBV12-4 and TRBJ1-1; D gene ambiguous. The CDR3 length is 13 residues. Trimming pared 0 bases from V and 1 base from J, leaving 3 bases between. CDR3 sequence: CASSLARNTEAFF. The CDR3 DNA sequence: TGTGCCAGCAGTTTAGCCCGGAACACTGAAGCTTTCTTT.

The CDR3 protein is CASSLGLAGEFHEQFF. CDR3 nucleotides: TGTGCCAGCAGCTTAGGACTAGCGGGAGAATTCCATGAGCAGTTCTTC. V and J are TRBV7-9 and TRBJ2-1, with 12 positions matching TRBD2. This CDR3 comprises 16 residues. The ends lost 1 base at V and 8 bases at J; junction bases unmatched: 6. Germline V gives CDR1 SEHNR, CDR2 FQNEAQ (reference sequence).

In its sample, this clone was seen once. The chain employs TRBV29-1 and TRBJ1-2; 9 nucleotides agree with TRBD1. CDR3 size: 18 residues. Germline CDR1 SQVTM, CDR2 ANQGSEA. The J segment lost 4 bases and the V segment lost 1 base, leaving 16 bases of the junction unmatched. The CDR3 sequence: CSVEVRRTTGTGSYGYTF. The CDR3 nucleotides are TGCAGCGTTGAAGTTCGGAGGACCACCGGGACAGGGAGCTATGGCTACACCTTC.

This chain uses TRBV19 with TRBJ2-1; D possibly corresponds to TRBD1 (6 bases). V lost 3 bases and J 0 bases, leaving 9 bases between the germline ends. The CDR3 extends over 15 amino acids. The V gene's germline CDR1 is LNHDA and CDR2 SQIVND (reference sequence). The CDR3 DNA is TGTGCCAGTAGTATTGGACAGAACTCCTACAATGAGCAGTTCTTC. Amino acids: CASSIGQNSYNEQFF.

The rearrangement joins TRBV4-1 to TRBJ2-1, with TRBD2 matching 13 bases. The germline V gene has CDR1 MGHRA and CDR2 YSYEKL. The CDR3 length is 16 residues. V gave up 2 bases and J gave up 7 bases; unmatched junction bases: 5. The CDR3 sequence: CASSQTSGRARNEQFF. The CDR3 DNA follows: TGCGCCAGCAGCCAAACTAGCGGGAGGGCCAGAAATGAGCAGTTCTTC.

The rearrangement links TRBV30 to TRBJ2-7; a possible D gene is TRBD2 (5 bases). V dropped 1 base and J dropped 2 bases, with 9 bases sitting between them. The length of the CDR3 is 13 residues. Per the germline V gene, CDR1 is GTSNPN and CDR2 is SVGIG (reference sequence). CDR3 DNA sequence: TGTGCCTGGAGTGCCCCTAGCCCCTACGAGCAGTACTTC. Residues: CAWSAPSPYEQYF. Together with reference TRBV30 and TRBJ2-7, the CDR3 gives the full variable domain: SQTIHQWPATLVQPVGSPLSLECTVEGTSNPNLYWYRQAAGRGLQLLFYSVGIGQISSEVPQNLSASRPQDRQFILSSKKLLLSDSGFYLCAWSAPSPYEQYFGPGTRLTVT.

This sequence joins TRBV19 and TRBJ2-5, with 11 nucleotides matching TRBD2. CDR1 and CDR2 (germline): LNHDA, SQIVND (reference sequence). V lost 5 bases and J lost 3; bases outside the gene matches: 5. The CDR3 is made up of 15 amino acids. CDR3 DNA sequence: TGTGCCAGTAGTGTAGGGACTAGCGGTGAAGAGACCCAGTACTTC. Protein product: CASSVGTSGEETQYF.

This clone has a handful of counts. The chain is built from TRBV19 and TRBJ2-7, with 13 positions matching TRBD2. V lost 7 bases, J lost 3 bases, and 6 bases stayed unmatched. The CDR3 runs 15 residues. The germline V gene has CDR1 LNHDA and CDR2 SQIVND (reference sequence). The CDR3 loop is CASTERLAGGYEQYF. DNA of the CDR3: TGTGCCAGTACCGAGAGACTAGCGGGGGGCTACGAGCAGTACTTC.

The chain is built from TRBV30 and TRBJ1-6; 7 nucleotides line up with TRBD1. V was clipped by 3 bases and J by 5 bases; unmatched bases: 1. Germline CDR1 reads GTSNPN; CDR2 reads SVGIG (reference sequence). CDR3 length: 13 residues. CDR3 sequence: CAWRTGNNSPLHF. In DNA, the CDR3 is TGTGCCTGGAGGACAGGGAATAATTCACCCCTCCACTTT.

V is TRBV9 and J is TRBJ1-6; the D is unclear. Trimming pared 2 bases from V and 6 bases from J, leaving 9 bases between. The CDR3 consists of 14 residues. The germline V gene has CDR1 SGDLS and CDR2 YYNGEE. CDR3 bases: TGTGCCAGCAGCGTCCGGTCAACTAATTCACCCCTCCACTTT. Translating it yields CASSVRSTNSPLHF.

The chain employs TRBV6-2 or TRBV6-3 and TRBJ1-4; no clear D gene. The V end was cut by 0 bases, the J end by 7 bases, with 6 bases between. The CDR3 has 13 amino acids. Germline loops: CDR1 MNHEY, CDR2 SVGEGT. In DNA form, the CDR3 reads TGTGCCAGCAGTTACTCCTTGTCTGAAAAACTGTTTTTT. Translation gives CASSYSLSEKLFF.

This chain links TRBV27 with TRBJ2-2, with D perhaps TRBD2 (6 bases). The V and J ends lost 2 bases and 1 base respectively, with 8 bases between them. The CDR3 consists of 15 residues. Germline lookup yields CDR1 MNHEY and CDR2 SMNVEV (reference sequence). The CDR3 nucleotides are TGTGCCAGCAGTTTAGCGGGACTGAACACCGGGGAGCTGTTTTTT. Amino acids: CASSLAGLNTGELFF.

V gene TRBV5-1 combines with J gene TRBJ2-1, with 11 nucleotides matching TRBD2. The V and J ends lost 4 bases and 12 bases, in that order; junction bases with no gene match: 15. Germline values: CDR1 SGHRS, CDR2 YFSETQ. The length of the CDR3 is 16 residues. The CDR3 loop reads CASSPGVVAGGVGQFF. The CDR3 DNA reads TGCGCCAGCAGCCCTGGCGTGGTAGCGGGAGGGGTCGGGCAGTTCTTC. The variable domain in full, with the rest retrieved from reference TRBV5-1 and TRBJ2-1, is KAGVTQTPRYLIKTRGQQVTLSCSPISGHRSVSWYQQTPGQGLQFLFEYFSETQRNKGNFPGRFSGRQFSNSRSEMNVSTLELGDSALYLCASSPGVVAGGVGQFFGPGTRLTVL.

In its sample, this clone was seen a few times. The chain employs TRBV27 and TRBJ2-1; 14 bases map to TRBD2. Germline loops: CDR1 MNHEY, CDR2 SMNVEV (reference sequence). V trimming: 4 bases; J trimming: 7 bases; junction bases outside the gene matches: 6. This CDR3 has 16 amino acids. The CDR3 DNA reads TGTGCCAGCAGTTCGGGACTAGCGGGAGAGGTGAATGAGCAGTTCTTC. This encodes CASSSGLAGEVNEQFF.

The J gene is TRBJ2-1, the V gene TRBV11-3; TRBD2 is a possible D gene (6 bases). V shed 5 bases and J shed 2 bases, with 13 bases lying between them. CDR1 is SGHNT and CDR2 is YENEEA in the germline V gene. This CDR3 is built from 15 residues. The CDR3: CASSPLGGTYNEQFF. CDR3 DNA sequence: TGTGCCAGCAGCCCTCTTGGCGGGACCTACAATGAGCAGTTCTTC.

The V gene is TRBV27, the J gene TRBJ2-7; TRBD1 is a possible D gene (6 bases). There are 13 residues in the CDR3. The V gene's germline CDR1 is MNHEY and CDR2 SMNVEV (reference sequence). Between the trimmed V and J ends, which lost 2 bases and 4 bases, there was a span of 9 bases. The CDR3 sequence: CASSLSRGYEQYF. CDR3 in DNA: TGTGCCAGCAGTTTAAGCAGGGGTTACGAGCAGTACTTC.

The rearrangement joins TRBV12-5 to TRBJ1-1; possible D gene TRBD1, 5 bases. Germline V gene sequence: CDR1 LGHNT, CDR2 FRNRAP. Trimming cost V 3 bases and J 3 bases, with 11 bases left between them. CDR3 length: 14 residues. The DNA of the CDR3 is TGTGCTAGTGGTTTTCGGGGGGGAGACACTGAAGCTTTCTTT. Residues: CASGFRGGDTEAFF. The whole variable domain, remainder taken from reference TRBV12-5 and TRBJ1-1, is DARVTQTPRHKVTEMGQEVTMRCQPILGHNTVFWYRQTMMQGLELLAYFRNRAPLDDSGMPKDRFSAEMPDATLATLKIQPSEPRDSAVYFCASGFRGGDTEAFFGQGTRLTVV.

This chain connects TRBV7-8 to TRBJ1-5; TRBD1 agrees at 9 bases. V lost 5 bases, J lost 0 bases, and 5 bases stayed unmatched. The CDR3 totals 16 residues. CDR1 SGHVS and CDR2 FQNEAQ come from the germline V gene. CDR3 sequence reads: CASSQDRGDSNQPQHF. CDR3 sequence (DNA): TGTGCCAGCAGCCAGGACAGGGGTGATAGCAATCAGCCCCAGCATTTT. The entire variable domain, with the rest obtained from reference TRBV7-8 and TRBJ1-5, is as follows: GAGVSQSPRYKVAKRGQDVALRCDPISGHVSLFWYQQALGQGPEFLTYFQNEAQLDKSGLPSDRFFAERPEGSVSTLKIQRTQQEDSAVYLCASSQDRGDSNQPQHFGDGTRLSIL.

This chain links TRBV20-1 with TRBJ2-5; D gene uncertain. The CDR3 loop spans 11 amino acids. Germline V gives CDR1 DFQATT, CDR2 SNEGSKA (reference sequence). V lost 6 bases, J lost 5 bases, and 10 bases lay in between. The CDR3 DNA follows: TGCAGTGCAACCCTCGGGGAGACCCAGTACTTC. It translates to CSATLGETQYF.

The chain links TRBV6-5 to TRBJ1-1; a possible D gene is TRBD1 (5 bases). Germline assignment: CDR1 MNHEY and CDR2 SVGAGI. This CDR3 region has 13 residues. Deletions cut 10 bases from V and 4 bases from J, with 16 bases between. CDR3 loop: CAIYGGSGTEAFF. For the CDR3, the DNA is TGTGCCATTTACGGGGGGTCGGGCACTGAAGCTTTCTTT.

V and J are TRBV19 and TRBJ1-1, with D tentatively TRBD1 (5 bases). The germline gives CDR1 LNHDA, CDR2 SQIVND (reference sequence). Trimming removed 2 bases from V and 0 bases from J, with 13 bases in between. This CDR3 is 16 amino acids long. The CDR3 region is CASSIRTSNMNTEAFF. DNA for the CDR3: TGTGCCAGTAGTATAAGGACATCGAACATGAACACTGAAGCTTTCTTT.

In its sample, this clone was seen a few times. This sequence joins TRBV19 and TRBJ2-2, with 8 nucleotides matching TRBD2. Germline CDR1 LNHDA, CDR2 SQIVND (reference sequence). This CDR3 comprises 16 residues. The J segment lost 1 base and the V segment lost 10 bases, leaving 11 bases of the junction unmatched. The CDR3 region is CATRGGSALNTGELFF. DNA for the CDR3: TGTGCCACCCGCGGGGGGTCGGCTTTGAACACCGGGGAGCTGTTTTTT.

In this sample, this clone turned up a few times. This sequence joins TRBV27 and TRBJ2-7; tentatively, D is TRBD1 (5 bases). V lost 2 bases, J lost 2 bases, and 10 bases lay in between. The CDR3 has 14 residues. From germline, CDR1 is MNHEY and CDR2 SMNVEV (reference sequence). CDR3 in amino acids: CASSLGQGPYEQYF. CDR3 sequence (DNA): TGTGCCAGCAGTTTAGGGCAGGGTCCCTACGAGCAGTACTTC.

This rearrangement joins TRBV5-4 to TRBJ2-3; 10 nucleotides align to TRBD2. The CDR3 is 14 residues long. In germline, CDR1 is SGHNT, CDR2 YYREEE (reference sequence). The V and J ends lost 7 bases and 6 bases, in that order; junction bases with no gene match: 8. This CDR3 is CASLDSGRRDTQYF. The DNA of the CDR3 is TGTGCCAGCTTGGATAGCGGGAGGCGGGATACGCAGTATTTT. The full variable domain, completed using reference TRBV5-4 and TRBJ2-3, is ETGVTQSPTHLIKTRGQQVTLRCSSQSGHNTVSWYQQALGQGPQFIFQYYREEENGRGNFPPRFSGLQFPNYSSELNVNALELDDSALYLCASLDSGRRDTQYFGPGTRLTVL.

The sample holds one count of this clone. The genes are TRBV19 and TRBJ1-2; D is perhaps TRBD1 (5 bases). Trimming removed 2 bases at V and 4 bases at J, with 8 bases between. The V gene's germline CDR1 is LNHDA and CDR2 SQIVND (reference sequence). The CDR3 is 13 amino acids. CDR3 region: CASSIQGRYGYTF. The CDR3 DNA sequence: TGTGCCAGTAGTATACAGGGCCGCTATGGCTACACCTTC.

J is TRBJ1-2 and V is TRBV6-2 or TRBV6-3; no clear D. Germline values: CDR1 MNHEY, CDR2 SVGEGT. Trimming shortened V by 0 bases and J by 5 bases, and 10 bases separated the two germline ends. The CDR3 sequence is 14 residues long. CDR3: CASSYSMSVYGYTF. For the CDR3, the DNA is TGTGCCAGCAGTTACTCGATGTCAGTGTATGGCTACACCTTC.

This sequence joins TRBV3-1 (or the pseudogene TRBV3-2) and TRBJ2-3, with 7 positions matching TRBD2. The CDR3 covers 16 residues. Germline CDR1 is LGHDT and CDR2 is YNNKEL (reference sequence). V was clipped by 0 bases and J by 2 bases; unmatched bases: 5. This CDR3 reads CASSQEGLADTDTQYF. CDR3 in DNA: TGTGCCAGCAGCCAAGAAGGTCTAGCGGACACAGATACGCAGTATTTT.